The next 6 T cell receptor beta chains were all read from a single sample in a study of spatial heterogeneity in lung cancer. The time point was: sample taken at primary tumor resection. A single record per CDR3 protein comes from TCRdb applying MiXCR to the 5' RACE reads. Of over 50,000 distinct CDR3 sequences listed, roughly 6.4% are singletons. This sample comprised PBMCs, obtained at surgery. All receptors come from a female donor with early-stage non-small cell lung cancer.

This clonotype was seen at least ten times. The chain is built from TRBV27 and TRBJ2-4, with 9 bases identical to TRBD1. V was pared by 6 bases and J by 4 bases, with 4 bases of the junction left unmatched. The CDR3 runs to 14 residues. Germline assignment: CDR1 MNHEY and CDR2 SMNVEV (reference sequence). The chain's CDR3 is CASRRTGAKNIQYF. CDR3 DNA: TGTGCCAGCAGGCGGACAGGGGCAAAAAACATTCAGTACTTC.

Details on this clonotype: This may come from a read error, since a much larger clone is one base off. The rearrangement uses TRBV10-3 and TRBJ1-4; D is ambiguous. The CDR3 is 12 residues long. Looked up from germline, CDR1 is ENHRY and CDR2 is SYGVKD. CDR3 sequence (DNA): TGTGCCTCGGCGATGACTATTGAAAAACTGTTTTTT. As protein: CASAMTIEKLFF.

The chain combines TRBV7-3 with TRBJ1-1; D is unclear. V lost 2 bases and J 4 bases, leaving 17 bases between the germline ends. Germline CDR1 and CDR2: SGHTA and FQGTGA. The CDR3 contains 16 residues. The CDR3 coding sequence is TGTGCCAGCAGCTTAGGCGGGTTGGCTTCGGGCACTGAAGCTTTCTTT. Its translation: CASSLGGLASGTEAFF. The complete variable domain, with remaining parts taken from reference TRBV7-3 and TRBJ1-1, reads GAGVSQTPSNKVTEKGKYVELRCDPISGHTALYWYRQSLGQGPEFLIYFQGTGAADDSGLPNDRFFAVRPEGSVSTLKIQRTERGDSAVYLCASSLGGLASGTEAFFGQGTRLTVV.

This clonotype has at least ten counts. The CDR3 coding sequence is TGTGCCATCAGTGAGCGGGGGACTGCGGATAGGGCACCCCTCCACTTT. Its translation is CAISERGTADRAPLHF. The V gene is TRBV10-3, the J gene TRBJ1-6; tentative D call: TRBD1 (5 bases). Germline V gives CDR1 ENHRY, CDR2 SYGVKD. CDR3 length: 16 amino acids. Between the trimmed V and J ends, which lost 2 bases and 11 bases, there was a span of 19 bases.

The chain uses TRBV6-5 and TRBJ2-5; TRBD1 matches 8 bases. Germline CDR1 reads MNHEY; CDR2 reads SVGAGI. Unmatched junction bases numbered 12, after V lost 5 bases and J lost 4 bases. The CDR3 length is 16 residues. The CDR3: CASSNPRQGQRETQYF. CDR3 nucleotides: TGTGCCAGCAGTAATCCGCGACAGGGGCAGAGAGAGACCCAGTACTTC.

As regards this clonotype: This could be a read error, since a much larger clone is one nucleotide away. The genes are TRBV5-1 and TRBJ1-3; D remains ambiguous. Germline CDR1 SGHRS, CDR2 YFSETQ. CDR3 length: 13 residues. CDR3: CASSLEQGNTISF. DNA of the CDR3: TGCGCCAGCAGCTTGGAACAAGGAAACACCATATCTTTT.